This T cell receptor (beta chain) was captured by sequencing in a study of human T cells and chemical hapten exposure. TCRdb reanalysed the RACE reads using MiXCR and keeps one entry per CDR3 protein. The data contain 190,000 or so distinct CDR3 sequences, about 25% of them singletons. Time point noted: patch test 3, about 24 weeks after DPC sensitization. Treatment specified: therapeutic diphenylcyclopropenone sensitization with weekly scalp DPC. The clonotype originates from a woman aged 40 to 55 with alopecia areata. Some clones in this sample may be carry-over from other donors' samples. The sample here was whole blood, taken in connection with sensitization to the hapten diphenylcyclopropenone (DPC).

CDR3 DNA: TGTGCCAGCAGTTTGATCAGGGCCGGGGAGCTGTTTTTT. Its translation: CASSLIRAGELFF. This chain joins TRBV28 and TRBJ2-2; the D gene is possibly TRBD1 (5 bases). The CDR3 has 13 residues. Trimming took 3 bases from V and 6 from J, leaving 8 bases between them. Germline-derived CDR1 and CDR2 are MDHEN and SYDVKM.